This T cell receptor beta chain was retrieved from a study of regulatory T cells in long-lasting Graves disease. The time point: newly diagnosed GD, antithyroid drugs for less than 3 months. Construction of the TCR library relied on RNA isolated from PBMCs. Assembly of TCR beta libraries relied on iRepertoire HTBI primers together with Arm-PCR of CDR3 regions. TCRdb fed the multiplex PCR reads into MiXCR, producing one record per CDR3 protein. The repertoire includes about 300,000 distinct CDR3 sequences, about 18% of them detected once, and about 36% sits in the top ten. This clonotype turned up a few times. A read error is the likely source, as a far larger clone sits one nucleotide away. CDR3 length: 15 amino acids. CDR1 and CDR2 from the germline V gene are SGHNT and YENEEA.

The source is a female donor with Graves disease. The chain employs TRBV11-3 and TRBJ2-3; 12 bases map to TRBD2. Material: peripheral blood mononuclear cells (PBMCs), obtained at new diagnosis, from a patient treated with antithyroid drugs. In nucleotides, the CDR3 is TGTGCCAGCAGTCCGACTAGCGGGAGAACAGATGCGCAGTATTTT. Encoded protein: CASSPTSGRTDAQYF.